The present TCR beta chain was sequenced within a study of T cells in Graves' hyperthyroidism and ophthalmopathy. Study outcomes and limitations: Ophthalmopathy cases were set apart from stable hyperthyroidism by a 13 V-J model.

V dropped 8 bases and J dropped 2 bases, with 7 bases sitting between them. The CDR3 is 11 residues long. Per the germline V gene, CDR1 is SEHNR and CDR2 is FQNEAQ (reference sequence). This clonotype showed up many times. Its antigen is as yet unknown. Amplification of TCR beta CDR3 regions used RNA as the template. The study used the HTBI primer set for a first-round RT-PCR of the TCR CDR3. MiXCR was run by TCRdb on the multiplex PCR reads, yielding one entry per CDR3 protein. Here the sample spans some 300,000 distinct CDR3 sequences, about an eighth being singletons. The specimen was blood. The J gene is TRBJ2-7, the V gene TRBV7-9, with D tentatively TRBD1 (5 bases). This clonotype originated in a young woman with Graves' hyperthyroidism that later progressed to Graves' ophthalmopathy. This chain's CDR3 is CASVRAYEQYF. CDR3 bases: TGTGCCAGCGTCAGGGCCTACGAGCAGTACTTC.